This TCR beta chain stems from a study of blood T cell repertoires in COVID-19. Turning to the study itself: Researchers got acute and convalescent COVID-19 samples from the United States, Italy and Spain.

Those who participated ranged in age from roughly 18 to 90 years and resided in about two dozen US areas. Before being deemed recovered, Cohort 3 donors had two negative PCRs, clearance, or symptom resolution. Authors' data handling: Estimated nucleated cell counts came from reference gene primer amplification. Libraries were prepared by immunoSEQ multiplex PCR; TCRdb keeps only in-frame clonotypes and omits some of them. From that table come the V and J calls and clone size; the DNA was used to work out D and trimming. The table records roughly 300,000 clones, roughly 85% of them present only once. Source material: PBMCs or T cells enriched from blood (not recorded which). This TCR was sampled from a woman in her twenties or thirties who had recovered from COVID-19.

This CDR3 is CATSDSRGLGETQYF. The CDR3, as DNA: TGTGCCACCAGTGATTCGAGGGGGCTGGGGGAGACCCAGTACTTC. The rearrangement joins TRBV24-1 to TRBJ2-5; 7 bases agree with TRBD1. CDR3 size: 15 residues. The germline V gene encodes CDR1 KGHDR and CDR2 SFDVKD. The trim removed 2 bases at V and 5 bases at J, leaving 7 bases unmatched.